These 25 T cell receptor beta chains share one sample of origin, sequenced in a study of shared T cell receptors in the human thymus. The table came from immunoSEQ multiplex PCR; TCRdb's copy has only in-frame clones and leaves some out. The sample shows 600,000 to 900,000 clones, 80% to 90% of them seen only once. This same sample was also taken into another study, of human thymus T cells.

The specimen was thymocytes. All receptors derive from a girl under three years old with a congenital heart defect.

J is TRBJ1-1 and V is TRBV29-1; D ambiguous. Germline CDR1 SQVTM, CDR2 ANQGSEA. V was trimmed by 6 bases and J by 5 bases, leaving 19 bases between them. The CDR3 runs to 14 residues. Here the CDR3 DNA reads TGCAGCGTATTAAACGGTCCCCCGGGAACTGAAGCTTTCTTT. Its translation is CSVLNGPPGTEAFF.

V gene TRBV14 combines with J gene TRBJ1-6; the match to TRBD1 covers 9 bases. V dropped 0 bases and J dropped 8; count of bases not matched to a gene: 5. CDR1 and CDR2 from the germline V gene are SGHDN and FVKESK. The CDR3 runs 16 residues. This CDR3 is CASSQERRDRDSPLHF. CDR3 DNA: TGTGCCAGCAGCCAAGAAAGAAGGGACAGGGATTCACCCCTCCACTTT.

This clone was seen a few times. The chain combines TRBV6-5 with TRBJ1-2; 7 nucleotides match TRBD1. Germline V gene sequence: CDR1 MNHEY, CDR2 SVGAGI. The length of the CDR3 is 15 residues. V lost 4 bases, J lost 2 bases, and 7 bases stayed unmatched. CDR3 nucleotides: TGTGCCAGCAGTTCCAGATGGACAGGAAACTATGGCTACACCTTC. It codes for CASSSRWTGNYGYTF.

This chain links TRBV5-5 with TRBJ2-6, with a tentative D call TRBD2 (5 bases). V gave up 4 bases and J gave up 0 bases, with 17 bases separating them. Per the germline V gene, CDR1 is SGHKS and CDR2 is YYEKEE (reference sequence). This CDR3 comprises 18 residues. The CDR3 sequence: CASSPRLGLDSGANVLTF. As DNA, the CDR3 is TGTGCCAGCAGCCCCCGCCTTGGACTGGACTCTGGGGCCAACGTCCTGACTTTC.

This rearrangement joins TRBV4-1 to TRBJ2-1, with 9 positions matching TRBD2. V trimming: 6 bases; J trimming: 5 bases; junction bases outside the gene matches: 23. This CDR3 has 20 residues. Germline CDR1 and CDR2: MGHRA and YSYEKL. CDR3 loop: CASRGSGGGKDNRKDNEQFF. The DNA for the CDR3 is TGCGCCAGCAGGGGTAGCGGGGGAGGGAAGGACAATAGGAAGGACAATGAGCAGTTCTTC.

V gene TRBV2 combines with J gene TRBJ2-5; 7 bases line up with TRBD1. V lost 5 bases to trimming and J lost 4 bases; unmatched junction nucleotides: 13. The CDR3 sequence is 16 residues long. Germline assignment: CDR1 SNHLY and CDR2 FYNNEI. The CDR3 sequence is CASSTNRGPSRETQYF. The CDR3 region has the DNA TGTGCCAGCAGTACAAACAGGGGTCCGAGTAGAGAGACCCAGTACTTC.

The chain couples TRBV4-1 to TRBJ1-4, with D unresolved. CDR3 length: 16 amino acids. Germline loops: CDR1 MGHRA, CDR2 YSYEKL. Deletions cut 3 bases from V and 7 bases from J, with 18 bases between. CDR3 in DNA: TGCGCCAGCAGCCAGGAACTCGGGGTACCGGGTGAAAAACTGTTTTTT. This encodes CASSQELGVPGEKLFF.

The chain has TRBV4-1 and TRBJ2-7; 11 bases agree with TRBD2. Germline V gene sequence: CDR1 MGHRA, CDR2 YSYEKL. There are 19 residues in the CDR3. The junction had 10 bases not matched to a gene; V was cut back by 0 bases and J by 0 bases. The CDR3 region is CASSQDAPNSGGASYEQYF. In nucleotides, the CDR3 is TGCGCCAGCAGCCAAGATGCCCCTAATAGCGGGGGGGCCTCCTACGAGCAGTACTTC.

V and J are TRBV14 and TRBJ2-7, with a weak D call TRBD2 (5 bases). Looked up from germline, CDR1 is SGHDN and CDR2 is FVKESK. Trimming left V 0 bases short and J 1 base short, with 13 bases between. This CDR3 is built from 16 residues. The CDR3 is CASSQDNGVTSYEQYF. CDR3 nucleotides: TGTGCCAGCAGCCAAGATAACGGGGTAACATCCTACGAGCAGTACTTC.

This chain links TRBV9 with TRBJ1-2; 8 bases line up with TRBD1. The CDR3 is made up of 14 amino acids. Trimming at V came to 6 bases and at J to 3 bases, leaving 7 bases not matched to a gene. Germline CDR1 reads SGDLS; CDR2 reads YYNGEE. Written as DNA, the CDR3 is TGTGCCAGCACCCCCACAGGGGGTGACTATGGCTACACCTTC. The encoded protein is CASTPTGGDYGYTF. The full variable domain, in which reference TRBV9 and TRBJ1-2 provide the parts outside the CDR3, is DSGVTQTPKHLITATGQRVTLRCSPRSGDLSVYWYQQSLDQGLQFLIQYYNGEERAKGNILERFSAQQFPDLHSELNLSSLELGDSALYFCASTPTGGDYGYTFGSGTRLTVV.

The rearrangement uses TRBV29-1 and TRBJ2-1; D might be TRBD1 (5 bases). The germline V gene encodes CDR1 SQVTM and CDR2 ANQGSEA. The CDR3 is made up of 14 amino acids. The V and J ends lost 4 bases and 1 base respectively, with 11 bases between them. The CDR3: CSVGPGISYNEQFF. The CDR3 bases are TGCAGCGTTGGGCCAGGGATTTCCTACAATGAGCAGTTCTTC.

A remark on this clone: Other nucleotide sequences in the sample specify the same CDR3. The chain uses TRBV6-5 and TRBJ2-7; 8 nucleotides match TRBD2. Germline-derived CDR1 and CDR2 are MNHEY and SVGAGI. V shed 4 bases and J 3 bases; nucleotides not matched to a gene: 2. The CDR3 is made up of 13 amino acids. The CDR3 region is CASSSGGDYEQYF. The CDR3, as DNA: TGTGCCAGCAGTTCCGGGGGGGACTACGAGCAGTACTTC.

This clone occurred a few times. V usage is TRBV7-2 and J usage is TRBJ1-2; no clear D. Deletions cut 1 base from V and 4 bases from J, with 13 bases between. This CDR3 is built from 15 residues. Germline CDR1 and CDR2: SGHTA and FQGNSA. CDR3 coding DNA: TGTGCCAGCAGCTTAGAACGGGGTGCTGGCTATGGCTACACCTTC. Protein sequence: CASSLERGAGYGYTF.

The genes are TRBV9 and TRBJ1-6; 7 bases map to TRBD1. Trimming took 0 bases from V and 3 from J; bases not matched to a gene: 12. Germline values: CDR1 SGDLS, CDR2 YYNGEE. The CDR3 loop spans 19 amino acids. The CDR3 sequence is CASSVEPDQGVLYNSPLHF. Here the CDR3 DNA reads TGTGCCAGCAGCGTAGAGCCAGATCAGGGGGTCCTCTATAATTCACCCCTCCACTTT.

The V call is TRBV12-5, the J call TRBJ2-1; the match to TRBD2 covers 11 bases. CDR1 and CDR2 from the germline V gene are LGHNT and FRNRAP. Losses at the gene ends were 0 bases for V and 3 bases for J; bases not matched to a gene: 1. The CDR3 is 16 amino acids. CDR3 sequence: CASGLVGTSGYNEQFF. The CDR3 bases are TGTGCTAGTGGTTTGGTTGGGACTAGCGGCTACAATGAGCAGTTCTTC.

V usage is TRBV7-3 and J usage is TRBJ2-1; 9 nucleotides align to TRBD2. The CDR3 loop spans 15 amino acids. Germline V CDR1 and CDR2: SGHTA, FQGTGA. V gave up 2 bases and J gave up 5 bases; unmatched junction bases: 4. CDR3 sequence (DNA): TGTGCCAGCAGCTTATCTAGCGGGGAAAACAATGAGCAGTTCTTC. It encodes CASSLSSGENNEQFF.

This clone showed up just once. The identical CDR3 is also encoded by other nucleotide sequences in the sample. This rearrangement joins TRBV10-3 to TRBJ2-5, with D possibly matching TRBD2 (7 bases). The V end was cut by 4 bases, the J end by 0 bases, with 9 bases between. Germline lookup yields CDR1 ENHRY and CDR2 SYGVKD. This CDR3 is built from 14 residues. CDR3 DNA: TGTGCCATCAGTGGGGGGGGCAACCAAGAGACCCAGTACTTC. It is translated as CAISGGGNQETQYF.

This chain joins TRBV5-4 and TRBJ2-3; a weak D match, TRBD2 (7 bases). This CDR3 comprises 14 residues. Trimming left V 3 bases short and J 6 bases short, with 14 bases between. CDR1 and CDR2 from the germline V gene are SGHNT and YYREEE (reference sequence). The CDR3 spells CASSSYRGADTQYF. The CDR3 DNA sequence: TGTGCCAGCAGCTCGTACCGGGGGGCGGATACGCAGTATTTT.

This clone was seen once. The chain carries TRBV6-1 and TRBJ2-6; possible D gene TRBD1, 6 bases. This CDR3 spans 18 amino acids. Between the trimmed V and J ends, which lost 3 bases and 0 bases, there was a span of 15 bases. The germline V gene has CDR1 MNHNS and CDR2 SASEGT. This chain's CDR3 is CASSDEWGQDSGANVLTF. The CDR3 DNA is TGTGCCAGCAGTGATGAGTGGGGGCAGGACTCTGGGGCCAACGTCCTGACTTTC.

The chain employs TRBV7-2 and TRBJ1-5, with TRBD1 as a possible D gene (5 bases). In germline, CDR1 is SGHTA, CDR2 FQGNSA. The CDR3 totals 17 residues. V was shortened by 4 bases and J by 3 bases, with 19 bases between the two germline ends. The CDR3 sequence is CASSSGQAGVSNQPQHF. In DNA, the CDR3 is TGTGCCAGCAGCTCCGGACAAGCGGGGGTCTCCAATCAGCCCCAGCATTTT.

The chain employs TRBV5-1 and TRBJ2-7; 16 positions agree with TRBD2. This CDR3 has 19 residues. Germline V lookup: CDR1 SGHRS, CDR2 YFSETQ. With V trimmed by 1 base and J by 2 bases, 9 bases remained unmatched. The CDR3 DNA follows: TGCGCCAGCAGCTTGTTCCCGGGACTAGCGGGGGGGCAGACCTACGAGCAGTACTTC. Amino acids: CASSLFPGLAGGQTYEQYF.

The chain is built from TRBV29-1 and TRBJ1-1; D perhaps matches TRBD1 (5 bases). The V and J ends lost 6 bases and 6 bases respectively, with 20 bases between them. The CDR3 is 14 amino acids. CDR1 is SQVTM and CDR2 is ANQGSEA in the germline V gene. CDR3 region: CSVCLTDRKAEAFF. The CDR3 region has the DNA TGCAGCGTATGCTTGACAGACCGTAAGGCTGAAGCTTTCTTT.

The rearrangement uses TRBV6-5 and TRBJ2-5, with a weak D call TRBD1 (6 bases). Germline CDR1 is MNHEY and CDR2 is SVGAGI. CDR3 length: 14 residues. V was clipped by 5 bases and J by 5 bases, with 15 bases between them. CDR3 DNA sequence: TGTGCCAGCAGTACCAAAAAGGGACACGAGACCCAGTACTTC. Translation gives CASSTKKGHETQYF.

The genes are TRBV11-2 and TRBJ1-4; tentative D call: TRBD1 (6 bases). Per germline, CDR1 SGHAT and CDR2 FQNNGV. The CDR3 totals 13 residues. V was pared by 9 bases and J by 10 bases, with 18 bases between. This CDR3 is CASTAAQGTKLFF. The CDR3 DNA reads TGTGCCAGTACAGCCGCACAGGGAACAAAACTGTTTTTT.

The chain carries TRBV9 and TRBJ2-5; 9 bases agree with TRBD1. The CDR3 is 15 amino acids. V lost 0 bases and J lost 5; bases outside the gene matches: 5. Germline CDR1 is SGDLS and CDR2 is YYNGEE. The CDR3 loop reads CASSVETGGRETQYF. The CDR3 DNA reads TGTGCCAGCAGCGTAGAAACAGGGGGCAGGGAGACCCAGTACTTC.